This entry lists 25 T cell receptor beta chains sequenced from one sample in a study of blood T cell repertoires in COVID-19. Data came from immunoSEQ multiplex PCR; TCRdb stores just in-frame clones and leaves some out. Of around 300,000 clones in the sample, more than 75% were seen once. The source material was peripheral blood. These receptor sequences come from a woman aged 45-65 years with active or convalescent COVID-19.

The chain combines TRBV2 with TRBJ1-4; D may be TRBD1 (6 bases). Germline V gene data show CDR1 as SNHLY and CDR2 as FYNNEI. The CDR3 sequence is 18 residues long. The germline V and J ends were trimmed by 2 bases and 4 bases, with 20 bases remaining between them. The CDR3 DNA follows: TGTGCCAGCAGTGAAAGAGGCCGTAGGGGGGGACATAATGAAAAACTGTTTTTT. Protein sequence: CASSERGRRGGHNEKLFF.

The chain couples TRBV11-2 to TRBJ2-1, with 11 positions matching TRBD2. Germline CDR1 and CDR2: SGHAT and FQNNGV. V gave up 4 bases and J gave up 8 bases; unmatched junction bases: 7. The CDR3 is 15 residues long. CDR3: CASSYSGRAIDEQFF. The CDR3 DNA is TGTGCCAGCAGCTATAGCGGGAGGGCCATCGATGAGCAGTTCTTC.

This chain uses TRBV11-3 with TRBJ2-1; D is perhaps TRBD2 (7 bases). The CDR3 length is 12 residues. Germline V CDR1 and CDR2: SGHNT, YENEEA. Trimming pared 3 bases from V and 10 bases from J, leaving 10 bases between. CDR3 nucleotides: TGTGCCAGCAGCTTGGGCGGGGGCGAGCAGTTCTTC. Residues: CASSLGGGEQFF.

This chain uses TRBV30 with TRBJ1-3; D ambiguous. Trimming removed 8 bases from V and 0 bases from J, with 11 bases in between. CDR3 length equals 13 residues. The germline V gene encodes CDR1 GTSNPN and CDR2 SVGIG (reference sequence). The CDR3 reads CATRHNSGNTIYF. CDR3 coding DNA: TGTGCCACCAGACATAACTCTGGAAACACCATATATTTT.

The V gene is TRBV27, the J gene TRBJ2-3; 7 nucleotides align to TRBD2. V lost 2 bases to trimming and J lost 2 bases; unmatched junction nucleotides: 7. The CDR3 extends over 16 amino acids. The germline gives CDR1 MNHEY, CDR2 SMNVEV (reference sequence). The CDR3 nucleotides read TGTGCCAGCAGTTTAGCGGGAGTCGGTATCACAGATACGCAGTATTTT. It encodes CASSLAGVGITDTQYF.

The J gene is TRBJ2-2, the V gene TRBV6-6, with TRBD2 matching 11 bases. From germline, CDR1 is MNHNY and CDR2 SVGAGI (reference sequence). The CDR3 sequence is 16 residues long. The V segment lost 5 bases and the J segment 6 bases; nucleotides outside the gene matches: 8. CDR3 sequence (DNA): TGTGCCAGCAGTACCCCGACTAGCGGGACCCCCGGGGAGCTGTTTTTT. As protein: CASSTPTSGTPGELFF.

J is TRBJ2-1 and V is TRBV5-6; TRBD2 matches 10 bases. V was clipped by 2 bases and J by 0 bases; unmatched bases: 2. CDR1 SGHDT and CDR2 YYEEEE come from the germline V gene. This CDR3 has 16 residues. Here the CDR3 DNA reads TGTGCCAGCAGCTTTAGCGGGGGGAGCTCCTACAATGAGCAGTTCTTC. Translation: CASSFSGGSSYNEQFF.

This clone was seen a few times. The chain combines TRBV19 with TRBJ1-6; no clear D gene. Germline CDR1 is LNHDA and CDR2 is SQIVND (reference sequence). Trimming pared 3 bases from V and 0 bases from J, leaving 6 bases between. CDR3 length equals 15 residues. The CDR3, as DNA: TGTGCCAGTAGTATCTCGTCCTCCTATAATTCACCCCTCCACTTT. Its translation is CASSISSSYNSPLHF.

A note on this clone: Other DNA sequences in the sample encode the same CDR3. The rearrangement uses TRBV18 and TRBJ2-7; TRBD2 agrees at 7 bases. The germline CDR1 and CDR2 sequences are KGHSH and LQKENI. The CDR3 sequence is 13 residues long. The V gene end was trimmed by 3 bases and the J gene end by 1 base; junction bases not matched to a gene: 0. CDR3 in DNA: TGTGCCAGCTCACCGGGGGGGTCCTACGAGCAGTACTTC. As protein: CASSPGGSYEQYF. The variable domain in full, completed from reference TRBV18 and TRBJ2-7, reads NAGVMQNPRHLVRRRGQEARLRCSPMKGHSHVYWYRQLPEEGLKFMVYLQKENIIDESGMPKERFSAEFPKEGPSILRIQQVVRGDSAAYFCASSPGGSYEQYFGPGTRLTVT.

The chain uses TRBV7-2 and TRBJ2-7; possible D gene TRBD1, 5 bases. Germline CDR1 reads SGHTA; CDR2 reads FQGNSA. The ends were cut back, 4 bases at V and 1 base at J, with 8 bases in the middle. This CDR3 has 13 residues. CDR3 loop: CASSYRQSYEQYF. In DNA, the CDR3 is TGTGCCAGCAGCTACCGACAGTCCTACGAGCAGTACTTC.

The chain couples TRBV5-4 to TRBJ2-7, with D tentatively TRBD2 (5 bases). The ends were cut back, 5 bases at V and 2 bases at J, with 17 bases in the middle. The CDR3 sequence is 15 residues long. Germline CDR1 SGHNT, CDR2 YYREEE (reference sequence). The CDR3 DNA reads TGTGCCAGCAGATCCTCGGGTGCGGGCCCCTACGAGCAGTACTTC. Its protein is CASRSSGAGPYEQYF.

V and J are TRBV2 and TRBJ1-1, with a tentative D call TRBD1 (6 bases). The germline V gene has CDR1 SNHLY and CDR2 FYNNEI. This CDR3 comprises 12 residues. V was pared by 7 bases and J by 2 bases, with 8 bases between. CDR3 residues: CASNRVNTEAFF. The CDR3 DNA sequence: TGTGCCAGCAACAGGGTTAACACTGAAGCTTTCTTT.

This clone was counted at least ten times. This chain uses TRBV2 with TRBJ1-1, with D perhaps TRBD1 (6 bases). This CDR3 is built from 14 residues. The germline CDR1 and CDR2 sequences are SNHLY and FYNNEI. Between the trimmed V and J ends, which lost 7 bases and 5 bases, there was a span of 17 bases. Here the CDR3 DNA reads TGTGCCAGCAAACTTGGGGGGGCTGGTACTGAAGCTTTCTTT. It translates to CASKLGGAGTEAFF.

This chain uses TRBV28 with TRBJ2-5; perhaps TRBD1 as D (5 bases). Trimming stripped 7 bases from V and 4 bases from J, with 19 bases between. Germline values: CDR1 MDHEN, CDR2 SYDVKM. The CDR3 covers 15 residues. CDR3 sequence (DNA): TGTGCCAGCACCCACCTAAGGGGCAGGGCAGAGACCCAGTACTTC. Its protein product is CASTHLRGRAETQYF.

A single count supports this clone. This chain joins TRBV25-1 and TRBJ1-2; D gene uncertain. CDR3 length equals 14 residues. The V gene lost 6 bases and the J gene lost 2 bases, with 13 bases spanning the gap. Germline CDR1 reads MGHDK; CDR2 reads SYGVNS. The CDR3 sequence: CASRDTVPNYGYTF. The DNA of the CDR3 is TGTGCCAGCAGAGACACCGTACCCAACTATGGCTACACCTTC.

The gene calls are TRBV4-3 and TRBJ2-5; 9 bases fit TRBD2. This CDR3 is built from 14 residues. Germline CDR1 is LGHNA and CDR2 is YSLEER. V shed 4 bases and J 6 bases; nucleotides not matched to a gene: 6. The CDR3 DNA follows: TGCGCCAGCAGCCCCAATAGCGGGAGTCAGACCCAGTACTTC. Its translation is CASSPNSGSQTQYF.

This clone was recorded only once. Here the CDR3 DNA reads TGTGCCAGCAGCACCTCGAGGGGGAACCAGCCCCAGCATTTT. It codes for CASSTSRGNQPQHF. V is TRBV7-8 and J is TRBJ1-5, with a possible D match to TRBD1 (6 bases). CDR1 and CDR2 from the germline V gene are SGHVS and FQNEAQ. Deletions cut 5 bases from V and 7 bases from J, with 15 bases between. CDR3 length: 14 amino acids.

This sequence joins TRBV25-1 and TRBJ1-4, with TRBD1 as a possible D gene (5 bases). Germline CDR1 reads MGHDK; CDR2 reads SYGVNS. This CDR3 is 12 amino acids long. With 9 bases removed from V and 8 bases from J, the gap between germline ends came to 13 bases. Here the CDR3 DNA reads TGTGCCAGTGGGAGGGGATACGAAAAACTGTTTTTT. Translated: CASGRGYEKLFF. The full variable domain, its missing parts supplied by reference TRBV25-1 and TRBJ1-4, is EADIYQTPRYLVIGTGKKITLECSQTMGHDKMYWYQQDPGMELHLIHYSYGVNSTEKGDLSSESTVSRIRTEHFPLTLESARPSHTSQYLCASGRGYEKLFFGSGTQLSVL.

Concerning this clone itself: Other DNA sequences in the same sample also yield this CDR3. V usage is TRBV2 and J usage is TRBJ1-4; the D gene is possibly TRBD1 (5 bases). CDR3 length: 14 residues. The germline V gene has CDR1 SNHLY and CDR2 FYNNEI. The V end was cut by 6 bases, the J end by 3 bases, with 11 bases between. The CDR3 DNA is TGTGCCAGCAGCGCCCAGGGTGCTAATGAAAAACTGTTTTTT. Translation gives CASSAQGANEKLFF. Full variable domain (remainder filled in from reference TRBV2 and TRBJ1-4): EPEVTQTPSHQVTQMGQEVILRCVPISNHLYFYWYRQILGQKVEFLVSFYNNEISEKSEIFDDQFSVERPDGSNFTLKIRSTKLEDSAMYFCASSAQGANEKLFFGSGTQLSVL.

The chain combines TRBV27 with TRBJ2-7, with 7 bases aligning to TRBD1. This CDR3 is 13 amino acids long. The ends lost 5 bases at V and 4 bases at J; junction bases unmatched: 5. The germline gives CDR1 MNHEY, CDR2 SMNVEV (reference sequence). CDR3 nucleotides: TGTGCCAGCAGTGACAGGGTGGCTTACGAGCAGTACTTC. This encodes CASSDRVAYEQYF.

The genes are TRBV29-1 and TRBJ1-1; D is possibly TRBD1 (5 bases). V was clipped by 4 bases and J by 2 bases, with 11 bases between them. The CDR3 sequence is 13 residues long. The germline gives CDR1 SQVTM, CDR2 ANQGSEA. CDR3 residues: CSVGGGVNTEAFF. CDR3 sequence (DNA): TGCAGCGTTGGCGGGGGGGTAAACACTGAAGCTTTCTTT.

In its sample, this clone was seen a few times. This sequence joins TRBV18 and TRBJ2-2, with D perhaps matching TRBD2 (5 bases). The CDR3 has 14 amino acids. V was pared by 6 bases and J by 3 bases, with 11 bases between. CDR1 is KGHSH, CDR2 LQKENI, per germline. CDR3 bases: TGTGCCAGCTCTCCGGGGTCGGACACCGGGGAGCTGTTTTTT. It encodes CASSPGSDTGELFF.

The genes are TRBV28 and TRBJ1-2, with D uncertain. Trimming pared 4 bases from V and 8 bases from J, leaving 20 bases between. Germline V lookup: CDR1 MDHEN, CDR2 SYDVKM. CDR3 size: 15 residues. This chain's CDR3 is CASSSPRNVIGGYTF. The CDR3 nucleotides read TGTGCCAGCAGTTCCCCCAGGAACGTTATAGGCGGCTACACCTTC.

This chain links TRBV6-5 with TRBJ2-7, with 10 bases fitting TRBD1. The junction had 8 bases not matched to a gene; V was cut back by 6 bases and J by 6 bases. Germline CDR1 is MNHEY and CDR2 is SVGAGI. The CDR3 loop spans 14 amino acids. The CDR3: CASRGLGQGSEQYF. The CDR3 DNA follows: TGTGCCAGCAGAGGTTTGGGACAGGGGAGCGAGCAGTACTTC.

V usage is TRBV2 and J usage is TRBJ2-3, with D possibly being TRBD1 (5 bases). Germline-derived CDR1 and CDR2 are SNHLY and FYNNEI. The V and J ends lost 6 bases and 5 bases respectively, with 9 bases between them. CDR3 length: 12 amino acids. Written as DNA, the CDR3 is TGTGCCAGCAGGCAGGGTGGAGATACGCAGTATTTT. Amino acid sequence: CASRQGGDTQYF.